The sample holds a few counts of the clone carrying this T cell receptor beta chain. What it recognizes is unknown. The CDR3 totals 13 residues. Trimming took off 2 bases at V and 6 bases at J, with 9 bases between the two ends. The germline V gene has CDR1 SGHKS and CDR2 YYEKEE (reference sequence). MiXCR was run by TCRdb on the 5' RACE reads, yielding one entry per CDR3 protein. The sample includes approximately 510,000 distinct CDR3 sequences, 21% seen only once; the top ten take about a sixth. The source of the sample is a study of T cells after yellow fever vaccination. Study overall: Fractions of limited cellularity were prepared by means of SMART-Seq v4 Ultra Low Input. Regarding the study as a whole: The booster saw the reappearance of most primary-vaccination clones (approximately 97% CD4, 88% CD8). Weaker overall was a secondary response that nonetheless peaked faster, on day 5 versus 15. Researchers noted that a small share of clonotypes showed up in both CD4 and CD8 compartments.

This rearrangement joins TRBV5-5 to TRBJ2-1; TRBD1 might be the D (5 bases). Sequenced here: PBMCs, sampled approximately 20 days after the first yellow fever vaccination. The source of this sequence is a man aged 18 to 29 who received the YFV17D yellow fever vaccine. The CDR3 protein is CASSFDSLNEQFF. The CDR3 DNA reads TGTGCCAGCAGCTTCGACAGCCTCAATGAGCAGTTCTTC.